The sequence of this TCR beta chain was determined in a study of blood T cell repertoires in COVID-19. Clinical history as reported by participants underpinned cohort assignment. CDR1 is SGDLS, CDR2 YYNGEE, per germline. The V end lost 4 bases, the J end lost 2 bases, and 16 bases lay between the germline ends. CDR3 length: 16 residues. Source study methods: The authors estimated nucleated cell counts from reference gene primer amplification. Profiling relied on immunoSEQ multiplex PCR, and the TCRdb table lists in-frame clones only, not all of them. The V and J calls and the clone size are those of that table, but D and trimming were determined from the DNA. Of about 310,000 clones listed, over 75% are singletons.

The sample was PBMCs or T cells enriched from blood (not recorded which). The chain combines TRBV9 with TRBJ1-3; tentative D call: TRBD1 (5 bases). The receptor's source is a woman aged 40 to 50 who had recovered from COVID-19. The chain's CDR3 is CASSSLGGTAGNTIYF. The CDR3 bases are TGTGCCAGCAGCTCCCTGGGGGGGACGGCTGGAAACACCATATATTTT.